A single T cell receptor (beta chain) is shown here with its context. Its specificity is unknown. This entry comes from a study of T cell responses to AZD1222 COVID-19 vaccine. Study-level findings and limits: Vaccination with two AZD1222 doses was followed by a rise in Spike-specific TCR breadth and depth. The reported proportion of spike-specific TCRs targeting unmutated variant regions was nearly half. Baseline seropositives among AZD1222 recipients totaled only 5 to 7. Repertoires were obtained solely post-peak T cell response.

Produced via immunoSEQ multiplex PCR; TCRdb's table is partial and in-frame only. The data hold 95,000 to 110,000 clones, with 87% observed a single time. Germline loops: CDR1 SGHKS, CDR2 YYEKEE (reference sequence). J gave up 4 bases and V 4 bases, and 10 bases lay outside the gene matches. The CDR3 extends over 16 amino acids. The source of this sequence is an adult in good health. The rearrangement links TRBV5-5 to TRBJ2-2, with TRBD1 matching over 7 bases. The source was peripheral blood, collected on day 0 of AZD1222 vaccination. The CDR3 DNA is TGTGCCAGCAGCCCGGGTGACAGGGATATCACCGGGGAGCTGTTTTTT. The encoded protein is CASSPGDRDITGELFF.